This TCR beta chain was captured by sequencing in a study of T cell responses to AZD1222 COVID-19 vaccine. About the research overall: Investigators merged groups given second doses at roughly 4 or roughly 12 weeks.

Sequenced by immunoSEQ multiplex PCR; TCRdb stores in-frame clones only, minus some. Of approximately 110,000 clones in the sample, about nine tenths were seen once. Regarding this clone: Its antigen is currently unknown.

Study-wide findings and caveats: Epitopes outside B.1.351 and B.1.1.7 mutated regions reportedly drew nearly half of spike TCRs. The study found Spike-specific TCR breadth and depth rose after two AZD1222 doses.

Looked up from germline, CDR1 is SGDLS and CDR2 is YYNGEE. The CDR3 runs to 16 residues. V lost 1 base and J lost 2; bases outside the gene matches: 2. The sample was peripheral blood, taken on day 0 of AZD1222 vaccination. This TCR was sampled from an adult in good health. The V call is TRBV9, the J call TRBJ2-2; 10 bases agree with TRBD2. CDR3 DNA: TGTGCCAGCAGCGTAAGGACTAGCGGTAACACCGGGGAGCTGTTTTTT. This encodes CASSVRTSGNTGELFF.